What follows describes a single TCR beta chain. The table lists this clone with a count of one. No antigen is known for it. Base qualities were left out, and no much larger clone turns up one base away. TCRbeta CDR3 regions were amplified from genomic DNA using the immunoSEQ Assay, a bias-controlled multiplex PCR. The paper's data handling went like this. The number of nucleated cells in each sample was estimated by amplification of reference gene primers within the assay. Sequence reads were collapsed and filtered to measure the absolute abundance of every unique TCRbeta CDR3 rearrangement. For each sample, productive Simpson clonality was calculated as the square root of Simpson's diversity index over productive rearrangements. TCRdb mirrors the immuneACCESS table, restricted to in-frame sequences. Some clones are absent from its copies; in checked studies, under half trace to an unresolved V gene, and the reason for the others is unknown. The V and J calls and clone size were taken over from that table, and D and trimming were inferred from the DNA. The sample has tens of thousands of clones on record, 80% to 90% of them singletons. The ten largest clones add up to around 1.4% of the sample.

Collaborating institutions collected whole blood in K2EDTA tubes following their own protocols. For TCRbeta analysis, collaborator samples were shipped as frozen whole blood, as isolated PBMCs, or as DNA extracted from either sample type. The sample originates from a study of blood T cell repertoires in COVID-19 (dated by TCRdb to about 2020). Regarding the study in general: Collaborator samples came from the United States, Italy and Spain and covered acute and convalescent phases of COVID-19. The prospective study material was composed of cDNA or gDNA derived from T cells, B-cell-depleted T cells, or PBMCs. Deeply sampled blood TCRbeta repertoires from subjects exposed to, actively infected with, or recovered from COVID-19 were included in the dataset. The repertoires were released in a freely available public database intended as a resource for research on the immune response to SARS-CoV-2. The samples were drawn from the first 160 participants of the ongoing ImmuneRACE study and from over a thousand subjects provided by 6 global collaborators. The sample metadata nearly always contained a de-identified subject ID, COVID-19 status, age in years and sex. Where available, HLA class I and class II types were obtained from metadata supplied by the sample provider rather than from assay-based typing. General study outcomes and caveats: The quantity of clinical and demographic metadata differed by source and by participant and was supplied without curation.

Spanning cysteine to phenylalanine, the CDR3 consists of 15 amino acids. Only the CDR3 part of the read is kept: 45 bases, read in frame from the first base. CDR1 and CDR2 (SGHVS, FQNEAQ) derive from the germline V gene. The germline ends are 11 bases apart after V is trimmed by 0 bases and J by 3 bases. The source of this sequence is a woman in her fifties or sixties with acute or convalescent COVID-19. The sequence links TRBV7-8 to TRBJ1-2, with the D gene not clear enough to name. Sequencing used peripheral blood. The CDR3 has the sequence CASSLAGGFDYGYTF. The DNA is as follows: TGTGCCAGCAGCTTAGCGGGAGGCTTCGACTATGGCTACACCTTC.